This TCR beta chain was found in a study of cytomegalovirus exposure and HLA in healthy donors. About this clone: Its target is unknown.

The length of the CDR3 is 13 residues. CDR1 is SGHRS and CDR2 is YFSETQ in the germline V gene. Use of 60 Vbeta and 13 Jbeta primers characterized the PCR. Assay: immunoSEQ multiplex PCR; the TCRdb copy retains only in-frame clones and omits some. The sample lists roughly 120,000 clones, about four fifths seen once, with around 2.9% in the top ten. Overall study results and limits: Sequencing depth roughly uniform across donors was assumed in presence/absence analyses. In an earlier analysis, about 90% or about 30%: the productive usage of most TCR beta V segments. Most subjects' HLA-A and HLA-B alleles were reportedly predicted from TCR beta sequences.

The chain recombines TRBV5-1 with TRBJ1-1, with D perhaps matching TRBD1 (5 bases). What was sequenced was PBMCs. The TCR originated in a woman aged 60-75 years in good health and CMV-seropositive. CDR3 nucleotides: TGCGCTGGACCTCCGGGGGTCTCCCCAGGGGCTTTCTTT. It codes for CAGPPGVSPGAFF.